Below, 2 T cell receptor beta chains from the same sample are listed, as sequenced in a study of CD8+ T cells in alopecia areata. Treatment specified: oral pan-JAK inhibitor, 5-10 mg twice daily. RNA was isolated and reverse transcribed to cDNA, the sequencing template. TCRdb keeps only in-frame clones here, not all; method: immunoSEQ multiplex PCR. The top ten hold about 18% of the sample, which has nearly 95,000 clones, just over 70% seen once. This material consisted of CD8+ T cells sorted from blood, taken at approximately week 44, from a patient treated with tofacitinib. These TCRs come from a human donor with alopecia areata.

This clone came up a few times. V gene TRBV7-9 combines with J gene TRBJ2-4; D ambiguous. The CDR3 totals 14 residues. Germline V gene sequence: CDR1 SEHNR, CDR2 FQNEAQ (reference sequence). V lost 5 bases, J lost 4 bases, and 12 bases lay in between. DNA of the CDR3: TGTGCCAGCAGCGCTGCGGTACCTAAAAACATTCAGTACTTC. This sequence encodes CASSAAVPKNIQYF.

V is TRBV4-1 and J is TRBJ1-1; no clear D. Germline V gene lookup returns CDR1 MGHRA and CDR2 YSYEKL. Deletions cut 3 bases from V and 3 bases from J, with 11 bases between. The CDR3 totals 14 residues. The CDR3 here is CASSHIGSDTEAFF. CDR3 sequence (DNA): TGCGCCAGCAGCCATATCGGCAGCGACACTGAAGCTTTCTTT.